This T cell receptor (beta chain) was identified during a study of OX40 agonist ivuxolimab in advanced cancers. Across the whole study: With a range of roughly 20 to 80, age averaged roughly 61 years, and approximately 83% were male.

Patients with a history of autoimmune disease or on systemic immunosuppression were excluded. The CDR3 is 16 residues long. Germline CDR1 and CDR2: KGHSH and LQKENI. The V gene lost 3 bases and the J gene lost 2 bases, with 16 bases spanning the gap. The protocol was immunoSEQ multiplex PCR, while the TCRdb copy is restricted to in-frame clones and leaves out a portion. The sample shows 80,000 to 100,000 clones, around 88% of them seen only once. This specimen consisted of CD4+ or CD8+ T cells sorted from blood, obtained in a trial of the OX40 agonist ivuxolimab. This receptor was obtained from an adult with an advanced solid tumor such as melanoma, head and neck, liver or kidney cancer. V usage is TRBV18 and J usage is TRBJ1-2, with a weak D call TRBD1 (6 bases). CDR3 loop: CASSPSQGSLNYGYTF. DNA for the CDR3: TGTGCCAGCTCACCCTCACAGGGTTCCCTCAACTATGGCTACACCTTC.